The source of this T cell receptor (beta chain) is a study of identical twins. Healthy Caucasians made up all donors. The CDR3 consists of 17 residues. The V gene's germline CDR1 is LNHNV and CDR2 YYDKDF (reference sequence). V was pared by 8 bases and J by 0 bases, with 21 bases between. Unique molecular identifiers were present on the cDNA, which also gained a universal primer site by template switching. In TCRdb, the 5' RACE reads were re-called with MiXCR into one record per CDR3 protein. The data show 690,000 or so distinct CDR3 sequences, with roughly 8% seen just once and 0.98% held by the top ten. This clonotype was detected many times. Another study also made use of these data, one on yellow fever vaccine responses in identical twins. This second report adds: Twin vaccine T cell responses reportedly seemed partly convergent, partly personalized.

The sequence came from a woman aged 18-29 years in good health. The rearrangement links TRBV15 to TRBJ2-3, with a possible D match to TRBD2 (7 bases). Sequencing was carried out using PBMCs. The CDR3 here is CATLSVGGPTSTDTQYF. The CDR3 nucleotides read TGTGCCACCCTCAGCGTGGGGGGGCCTACGAGCACAGATACGCAGTATTTT.